This entry lists 5 T cell receptor beta chains sequenced from one sample in a study of response to subunit inactivated influenza vaccine. TCRdb reprocessed the RT-PCR reads via MiXCR and lists one record per CDR3 protein. The table lists roughly 790,000 distinct CDR3 sequences, 21% of them singletons. The sample was PBMCs from blood, taken 5 days after vaccination. The receptors originated from a man aged 50 to 60 who received an inactivated influenza vaccine.

The chain carries TRBV5-1 and TRBJ2-3; possible D gene TRBD1, 6 bases. Trimming cost V 4 bases and J 2 bases, with 11 bases left between them. Germline CDR1 and CDR2: SGHRS and YFSETQ. The CDR3 is 14 residues long. As DNA, the CDR3 is TGCGCCAGCAGCCCTCGACAGGCCACAGATACGCAGTATTTT. Translation gives CASSPRQATDTQYF.

This clonotype was observed a handful of times. V gene TRBV7-3 combines with J gene TRBJ1-1; D unresolved. From germline, CDR1 is SGHTA and CDR2 FQGTGA. Trimming removed 2 bases at V and 1 base at J, with 17 bases between. The CDR3 is 17 residues long. The CDR3 loop is CASSLEGTIRPNTEAFF. The DNA for the CDR3 is TGTGCCAGCAGCTTAGAGGGCACGATCCGCCCGAACACTGAAGCTTTCTTT. Looking up the rest from reference TRBV7-3 and TRBJ1-1 gives the full variable domain: GAGVSQTPSNKVTEKGKYVELRCDPISGHTALYWYRQSLGQGPEFLIYFQGTGAADDSGLPNDRFFAVRPEGSVSTLKIQRTERGDSAVYLCASSLEGTIRPNTEAFFGQGTRLTVV.

This clonotype was counted only a few times. The chain combines TRBV2 with TRBJ2-3; D gene uncertain. The CDR3 extends over 13 amino acids. Trimming left V 6 bases short and J 2 bases short, with 9 bases between. CDR1 and CDR2 (germline): SNHLY, FYNNEI. Here the CDR3 reads CASSLPPTDTQYF. The CDR3 DNA follows: TGTGCCAGCAGCCTACCCCCCACAGATACGCAGTATTTT.

This clonotype was seen only a few times. The chain recombines TRBV5-6 with TRBJ2-3, with D perhaps TRBD1 (7 bases). Germline V lookup: CDR1 SGHDT, CDR2 YYEEEE. The CDR3 runs to 15 residues. Trimming removed 5 bases at V and 0 bases at J, with 13 bases between. The CDR3 nucleotides are TGTGCCAGCAGTGAGACAGGGACTAGCACAGATACGCAGTATTTT. Translating it yields CASSETGTSTDTQYF.

This clonotype has only a few counts. This chain connects TRBV25-1 to TRBJ2-5; 12 bases fit TRBD2. The CDR3 sequence is 16 residues long. The germline V gene has CDR1 MGHDK and CDR2 SYGVNS. J gave up 6 bases and V 1 base, and 6 bases lay outside the gene matches. CDR3 nucleotide sequence: TGTGCCAGCAGTGAATCTAGCGGGGGGGCCCGGCAGACCCAGTACTTC. This encodes CASSESSGGARQTQYF.